The rows below give T cell receptor beta chains drawn from one sample of a study of breast tumors, draining lymph nodes, adjacent tissues. TCRdb re-derived calls from the multiplex PCR reads in MiXCR, one entry per CDR3 protein. The sample contains about 200,000 distinct CDR3 sequences, approximately 30% of which appear only once. Input material: axillary lymph node tissue. Receptors were obtained from a female donor with breast cancer. Some clones in this sample may be carry-over from other donors' samples. The CDR3 runs from the conserved cysteine through the conserved F or W. The order of the fields is J gene, D gene, V gene, clone size, CDR3 protein, CDR3 DNA. D genes are given only for firm matches. Clone size is stated in some rows and not others, as once, few, many or a class when expanded.

>TRBJ1-2|NA|TRBV20-1|NA
CSASRQAAGYTF
TGCAGTGCTAGTAGGCAGGCGGCTGGCTACACCTTC
>TRBJ1-1|NA|TRBV30|NA
CSGTSNTEAFF
TGTTCAGGGACAAGCAACACTGAAGCTTTCTTT
>TRBJ2-3|TRBD1|TRBV7-2|once
CASSFLPGTVYNEQYF
TGTGCCAGCAGCTTCCTCCCCGGGACAGTCTACAATGAGCAGTATTTT
>TRBJ2-5|NA|TRBV11-2|NA
CASSLVRGQEAQYF
TGCGCCAGCAGCTTAGTCAGGGGCCAAGAGGCCCAGTACTTC
>TRBJ1-4|NA|TRBV12-3/TRBV12-4|many
CASSLRSREKLFF
TGTGCCAGCAGTTTGAGATCAAGGGAAAAACTGTTTTTT
>TRBJ1-5|NA|TRBV10-3|NA
CAISQDGRSNQPQHF
TGTGCCATCAGTCAGGACGGGAGAAGCAATCAGCCCCAGCATTTT
>TRBJ1-1|NA|TRBV20-1|NA
CSSIGPNTEAFF
TGCAGTTCCATTGGGCCGAACACTGAAGCTTTCTTT
>TRBJ2-2|TRBD1|TRBV29-1|NA
CSVLGTGTGELFF
TGCAGCGTTCTGGGGACAGGGACCGGGGAGCTGTTTTTT
>TRBJ1-5|TRBD1|TRBV7-9|many
CASSSTGEQPQHF
TGTGCCAGCAGTTCTACAGGGGAACAGCCCCAGCATTTT
>TRBJ1-1|NA|TRBV2|NA
CASSFDEGGTEAFF
TGTGCCAGCAGTTTTGACGAGGGGGGCACTGAAGCTTTCTTT
>TRBJ2-2|NA|TRBV5-4|many
CASSLRGGWSNTGELFF
TGTGCCAGCAGCTTAAGGGGGGGGTGGAGCAACACCGGGGAGCTGTTTTTT
>TRBJ1-2|TRBD1|TRBV19|many
CASSIAGTDYGYTF
TGTGCCAGTAGTATCGCCGGGACAGACTATGGCTACACCTTC
>TRBJ1-1|NA|TRBV14|NA
CASGWGLNTEAFF
TGTGCCAGTGGGTGGGGTTTGAACACTGAAGCTTTCTTT
>TRBJ2-2|TRBD1|TRBV5-4|few
CASSLPGQGPNTGELFF
TGTGCCAGCAGCTTACCGGGACAGGGACCGAACACCGGGGAGCTGTTTTTT
>TRBJ2-2|NA|TRBV20-1|many
CSASGGAEWTGELFF
TGCAGTGCTAGTGGGGGGGCGGAATGGACCGGGGAGCTGTTTTTT
>TRBJ2-3|NA|TRBV6-1|many
CASSESLALDTQYF
TGTGCCAGCAGTGAAAGCCTAGCACTGGATACGCAGTATTTT
>TRBJ1-5|NA|TRBV7-8|many
CASSSGGYTSNQPQHF
TGTGCCAGCAGTTCCGGTGGGTACACAAGCAATCAGCCCCAGCATTTT
>TRBJ2-2|TRBD2|TRBV7-9|many
CASPRLAGTGELFF
TGTGCCAGCCCTCGACTAGCGGGAACCGGGGAGCTGTTTTTT
>TRBJ2-7|TRBD2|TRBV28|many
CASSLAGGWSYEQYF
TGTGCCAGCAGTTTAGCGGGGGGGTGGTCCTACGAGCAGTACTTC
>TRBJ2-7|NA|TRBV18|many
CASSPKDVGLSEQYF
TGTGCCAGCTCACCAAAAGATGTGGGGCTAAGCGAGCAGTACTTC
>TRBJ1-5|TRBD1|TRBV19|many
CASTNFRGHSNQPQHF
TGTGCCAGTACAAATTTCAGGGGGCATAGCAATCAGCCCCAGCATTTT
>TRBJ1-5|TRBD1|TRBV20-1|many
CSARGGQAPQHF
TGCAGTGCTAGAGGGGGACAGGCCCCCCAGCATTTT
>TRBJ2-1|NA|TRBV2|many
CASREGLNNEQFF
TGTGCCAGCAGGGAGGGACTTAACAATGAGCAGTTCTTC
>TRBJ2-7|NA|TRBV7-8|many
CASSLASGYSYEQYF
TGTGCCAGCAGCTTAGCTTCGGGATACTCCTACGAGCAGTACTTC
>TRBJ2-2|NA|TRBV2|many
CASSEISSGELFF
TGTGCCAGCAGTGAAATTTCCTCCGGGGAGCTGTTTTTT
>TRBJ1-4|NA|TRBV3-1|many
CASSQPGNEKLFF
TGTGCCAGCAGCCAACCGGGGAATGAAAAACTGTTTTTT
>TRBJ2-2|TRBD1|TRBV12-3/TRBV12-4|NA
CASAKGGADTGELFF
TGTGCCAGCGCCAAAGGGGGCGCCGACACCGGGGAGCTGTTTTTT
>TRBJ2-1|TRBD2|TRBV7-9|many
CASRTSGRDNEQFF
TGTGCCAGCAGAACCAGCGGGAGGGACAATGAGCAGTTCTTC
>TRBJ2-5|TRBD2|TRBV20-1|NA
CSASPSGRAAGEAQYF
TGCAGTGCTAGTCCTAGCGGGAGGGCCGCGGGAGAGGCCCAGTACTTC
>TRBJ2-3|NA|TRBV6-5|many
CASSYKSATDTQYF
TGTGCCAGCAGTTATAAGTCCGCCACAGATACGCAGTATTTT
>TRBJ1-1|NA|TRBV4-2|few
CASSHLGTSGTEAFF
TGTGCCAGCAGCCACTTAGGGACCTCCGGCACTGAAGCTTTCTTT
>TRBJ1-2|TRBD1|TRBV4-1|many
CASSQDINRGDGYTF
TGCGCCAGCAGCCAAGATATTAACAGGGGGGATGGCTACACCTTC
>TRBJ1-2|NA|TRBV11-2|many
CASSGTSGAGGYTF
TGTGCCAGCAGCGGGACATCAGGGGCGGGTGGCTACACCTTC
>TRBJ2-3|NA|TRBV2|NA
CASSEQYRTDTQYF
TGTGCCAGCAGTGAGCAGTACAGGACAGATACGCAGTATTTT
>TRBJ1-6|NA|TRBV7-9|NA
CASSLAGARGNSPLHF
TGTGCCAGCAGCTTAGCGGGGGCTCGTGGAAATTCACCCCTCCACTTT
>TRBJ2-3|TRBD2|TRBV12-3/TRBV12-4|many
CASSFRLAGTDTQYF
TGTGCCAGCAGTTTCCGTCTAGCGGGCACAGATACGCAGTATTTT
>TRBJ2-5|TRBD2|TRBV7-2|few
CASLPDLAGGHF
TGTGCCAGCCTACCCGACCTAGCGGGGGGGCACTTC
>TRBJ1-1|NA|TRBV6-5|NA
CASGRAVATGTEAFF
TGTGCCAGCGGCAGGGCCGTAGCAACGGGGACTGAAGCTTTCTTT
>TRBJ1-4|TRBD1|TRBV20-1|NA
CSARAGTDEKLFF
TGCAGTGCTAGAGCTGGGACAGACGAAAAACTGTTTTTT
>TRBJ2-7|TRBD1|TRBV6-6|many
CASREQRAGTASYEQYF
TGTGCCAGCAGGGAACAAAGAGCCGGGACAGCTTCCTACGAGCAGTACTTC
>TRBJ1-6|NA|TRBV27|many
CASSPRHNSPLHF
TGTGCCAGCAGCCCTAGACACAATTCACCCCTCCACTTT
>TRBJ1-4|NA|TRBV20-1|few
CSASWGGGKLFF
TGCAGTGCCAGTTGGGGCGGGGGAAAACTGTTTTTT